These 4 T cell receptor beta chains were all obtained from the same sample, sequenced in a study of blood T cell repertoires in COVID-19. Some clones are missing from TCRdb's copy, which holds only in-frame ones; the method was immunoSEQ multiplex PCR. The sample contains about 110,000 clones, 90% to 95% of which appear only once. The sequencing input was peripheral blood. The receptors shown here come from a woman aged 30 to 39 with acute or convalescent COVID-19.

The rearrangement links TRBV18 to TRBJ1-1; TRBD1 matches at 7 bases. Trimming cost V 0 bases and J 4 bases; bases outside gene matches: 5. Germline V gene data show CDR1 as KGHSH and CDR2 as LQKENI. The CDR3 length is 15 residues. The CDR3 region is CASSPPFRGSTEAFF. The CDR3 coding sequence is TGTGCCAGCTCACCACCTTTCAGGGGGTCCACTGAAGCTTTCTTT.

The chain joins TRBV28 to TRBJ2-7; perhaps TRBD1 as D (6 bases). The V and J ends lost 6 bases and 7 bases respectively, with 22 bases between them. The CDR3 contains 15 residues. From germline, CDR1 is MDHEN and CDR2 SYDVKM. This chain's CDR3 is CASSTKRDISREQYF. The CDR3 coding sequence is TGTGCCAGCAGCACCAAACGGGACATCTCGCGGGAGCAGTACTTC.

The V gene is TRBV28, the J gene TRBJ2-2, with D unresolved. The CDR3 consists of 11 residues. In germline, CDR1 is MDHEN, CDR2 SYDVKM. V was shortened by 11 bases and J by 5 bases, with 9 bases between the two germline ends. The DNA of the CDR3 is TGTGCCCTACGTGGTACCGGGGAGCTGTTTTTT. Residues: CALRGTGELFF.

This clone has a handful of counts. This rearrangement joins TRBV7-8 to TRBJ1-2; D may be TRBD1 (6 bases). Germline CDR1 SGHVS, CDR2 FQNEAQ. V was clipped by 5 bases and J by 4 bases, with 17 bases between them. The CDR3 spans 15 residues. CDR3 region: CASSPAGTKVYGYTF. CDR3 DNA sequence: TGTGCCAGCAGCCCTGCCGGGACAAAAGTCTATGGCTACACCTTC.